A single sample is the source of the 30 T cell receptor beta chains below, sequenced in a study of T cells in Graves' hyperthyroidism and ophthalmopathy. The CDR3 regions of TCR beta were amplified from RNA transcripts. Primed by the HTBI set, a first-round RT-PCR was run on the TCR CDR3. TCRdb analysed the multiplex PCR reads with MiXCR anew, one entry per CDR3 protein. The table includes a few hundred thousand distinct CDR3 sequences, around 50% detected once. Sequencing was done on a sample of peripheral blood or thyroid tissue (not recorded which). The source is an adult woman with Graves' disease, either hyperthyroidism or ophthalmopathy (not recorded which).

Many counts were recorded for this clonotype. The CDR3 DNA reads as TGTGCCACCAGTGCTCCGGGCTCGGGAACTGAAGCTTTCTTT. Its translation is CATSAPGSGTEAFF. The V and J genes are TRBV24-1 and TRBJ1-1; D is unclear. The CDR3 spans 14 residues. Germline V lookup: CDR1 KGHDR, CDR2 SFDVKD. The V and J ends lost 5 bases and 5 bases respectively, with 14 bases between them.

The rearrangement uses TRBV10-3 and TRBJ1-1; D unresolved. The germline V gene has CDR1 ENHRY and CDR2 SYGVKD. CDR3 length: 12 residues. V lost 11 bases, J lost 0 bases, and 10 bases lay in between. The CDR3 spells CAPLNMNTEAFF. The CDR3, as DNA: TGTGCCCCCCTGAACATGAACACTGAAGCTTTCTTT.

In its sample, this clonotype was seen many times. This chain uses TRBV28 with TRBJ1-1; 9 nucleotides align to TRBD1. The germline CDR1 and CDR2 sequences are MDHEN and SYDVKM. The V and J ends lost 5 bases and 0 bases, in that order; junction bases with no gene match: 4. The CDR3 is 15 residues long. The CDR3, as DNA: TGTGCCAGCAGTCGCCGGACAGGGGTGAACACTGAAGCTTTCTTT. Its protein product is CASSRRTGVNTEAFF. The full variable domain, rest sourced from reference TRBV28 and TRBJ1-1, is DVKVTQSSRYLVKRTGEKVFLECVQDMDHENMFWYRQDPGLGLRLIYFSYDVKMKEKGDIPEGYSVSREKKERFSLILESASTNQTSMYLCASSRRTGVNTEAFFGQGTRLTVV.

Note on this clonotype: A much larger clone lies a single base off, so this may be a read error. The rearrangement uses TRBV24-1 and TRBJ2-7; no clear D. CDR3 length: 14 amino acids. Trimming shortened V by 6 bases and J by 2 bases, and 13 bases separated the two germline ends. Germline CDR1 is KGHDR and CDR2 is SFDVKD. The CDR3 coding sequence is TGTGCCACCAGTTTATTAGCAGGTCCCTACGAGCAGTACTTC. This sequence encodes CATSLLAGPYEQYF.

This CDR3 reads CSARDSVTGELFF. In nucleotides, the CDR3 is TGCAGTGCTCGGGACAGTGTGACCGGGGAGCTGTTTTTT. The genes are TRBV20-1 and TRBJ2-2; 7 bases align to TRBD1. Per the germline V gene, CDR1 is DFQATT and CDR2 is SNEGSKA (reference sequence). The J segment lost 5 bases and the V segment lost 5 bases, leaving 5 bases of the junction unmatched. This CDR3 spans 13 amino acids.

This chain links TRBV10-3 with TRBJ1-1; D not resolved. The CDR3 is made up of 14 amino acids. The V gene lost 0 bases and the J gene lost 3 bases, with 8 bases spanning the gap. Germline CDR1 and CDR2: ENHRY and SYGVKD. The CDR3 nucleotides read TGTGCCATCAGTGAGTCGGAAGGTTACACTGAAGCTTTCTTT. It is translated as CAISESEGYTEAFF.

Remarks on this clonotype: A clone one base away is much larger, so this may be a read error. CDR3 bases: TGCAGTACTACCGGAGGGGGAGCCTACGAGCAGTACTTC. Translation gives CSTTGGGAYEQYF. The rearrangement links TRBV20-1 to TRBJ2-7, with D perhaps given as TRBD1 or TRBD2 (6 bases each). The CDR3 runs 13 residues. Germline loops: CDR1 DFQATT, CDR2 SNEGSKA (reference sequence). Trimming shortened V by 8 bases and J by 2 bases, and 16 bases separated the two germline ends.

V usage is TRBV19 and J usage is TRBJ2-5, with D perhaps TRBD2 (6 bases). The J call could be wrong; TRBJ2-1 is a better fit for the DNA end. Germline assignment: CDR1 LNHDA and CDR2 SQIVND (reference sequence). This CDR3 contains 11 residues. CDR3 amino acids: CASIVGGLQFF. CDR3 DNA: TGTGCCAGTATCGTCGGAGGACTACAGTTCTTC.

J is TRBJ2-7 and V is TRBV10-3; tentatively, D is TRBD1 or TRBD2 (10 bases each). V was trimmed by 1 base and J by 5 bases, leaving 24 bases between them. This CDR3 is 18 amino acids long. CDR1 is ENHRY, CDR2 SYGVKD, per germline. CDR3: CAISEWTGGTSASDEQYF. DNA for the CDR3: TGTGCCATCAGTGAGTGGACAGGGGGGACTAGCGCGTCTGACGAGCAGTACTTC.

CDR3 in DNA: TGTGCCAGCAGCTTGGACACAAACGGAGGAGCTTTCTTT. Its protein product is CASSLDTNGGAFF. The chain is built from TRBV7-9 and TRBJ1-1; maybe TRBD1 (5 bases). From germline, CDR1 is SEHNR and CDR2 FQNEAQ (reference sequence). V was pared by 3 bases and J by 10 bases, with 15 bases between. The CDR3 is 13 residues long.

This clonotype was recorded many times. The chain carries TRBV13 and TRBJ1-5; D uncertain. Germline CDR1 is PRHDT and CDR2 is FYEKMQ (reference sequence). The germline V and J ends were trimmed by 5 bases and 0 bases, with 14 bases remaining between them. This CDR3 region has 16 residues. The CDR3 spells CASSALLGFSNQPQHF. For the CDR3, the DNA is TGTGCCAGCAGCGCACTTTTGGGGTTTAGCAATCAGCCCCAGCATTTT. Supplemented by reference TRBV13 and TRBJ1-5, the full variable domain reads AAGVIQSPRHLIKEKRETATLKCYPIPRHDTVYWYQQGPGQDPQFLISFYEKMQSDKGSIPDRFSAQQFSDYHSELNMSSLELGDSALYFCASSALLGFSNQPQHFGDGTRLSIL.

The chain links TRBV2 to TRBJ2-7; 8 bases align to TRBD1. V lost 6 bases, J lost 4 bases, and 11 bases stayed unmatched. Germline CDR1 and CDR2: SNHLY and FYNNEI. This CDR3 contains 15 residues. CDR3 in DNA: TGTGCCAGCAGAGTGGGGACAGGTGGTAAATACGAGCAGTACTTC. Amino acid sequence: CASRVGTGGKYEQYF.

This clonotype was observed at least ten times. The chain recombines TRBV6-2 or TRBV6-3 with TRBJ2-5; D is uncertain. Trimming shortened V by 2 bases and J by 4 bases, and 11 bases separated the two germline ends. The CDR3 runs 14 residues. Germline V CDR1 and CDR2: MNHEY, SVGEGT. The chain's CDR3 is CASSYVVVGETQYF. The CDR3 DNA sequence: TGTGCCAGCAGTTACGTGGTGGTGGGAGAGACCCAGTACTTC.

There are a few counts of this clonotype. The chain joins TRBV7-8 to TRBJ2-7; D gene unclear. CDR3 length equals 13 residues. Trimming took 5 bases from V and 3 from J, leaving 11 bases between them. Looked up from germline, CDR1 is SGHVS and CDR2 is FQNEAQ. The CDR3 bases are TGTGCCAGCAGCCACGGACGGAACTACGAGCAGTACTTC. It yields the protein CASSHGRNYEQYF. The full variable domain, completed using reference TRBV7-8 and TRBJ2-7, is GAGVSQSPRYKVAKRGQDVALRCDPISGHVSLFWYQQALGQGPEFLTYFQNEAQLDKSGLPSDRFFAERPEGSVSTLKIQRTQQEDSAVYLCASSHGRNYEQYFGPGTRLTVT.

In this sample, this clonotype turned up a few times. The chain uses TRBV10-3 and TRBJ1-2; unclear D gene. Germline values: CDR1 ENHRY, CDR2 SYGVKD. V lost 8 bases, J lost 5 bases, and 9 bases lay in between. CDR3 length: 11 residues. CDR3 sequence (DNA): TGTGCCATCGGAGACAAATATGGCTACACCTTC. It is translated as CAIGDKYGYTF.

The rearrangement joins TRBV10-3 to TRBJ1-1; possible D gene TRBD1, 5 bases. Looked up from germline, CDR1 is ENHRY and CDR2 is SYGVKD. The CDR3 spans 14 residues. V gave up 7 bases and J gave up 1 base, with 13 bases separating them. CDR3 in DNA: TGTGCCATCAAGATCTACGGACAGAACACTGAAGCTTTCTTT. It specifies CAIKIYGQNTEAFF.

This chain uses TRBV7-2 with TRBJ1-1; D perhaps matches TRBD1 (6 bases). The V and J ends lost 5 bases and 10 bases respectively, with 17 bases between them. The length of the CDR3 is 13 residues. Germline values: CDR1 SGHTA, CDR2 FQGNSA. This chain's CDR3 is CASSPGGSPVAFF. Here the CDR3 DNA reads TGTGCCAGCAGCCCGGGGGGCTCCCCGGTAGCTTTCTTT. Full variable domain (remainder filled in from reference TRBV7-2 and TRBJ1-1): GAGVSQSPSNKVTEKGKDVELRCDPISGHTALYWYRQSLGQGLEFLIYFQGNSAPDKSGLPSDRFSAERTGGSVSTLTIQRTQQEDSAVYLCASSPGGSPVAFFGQGTRLTVV.

With regard to this clonotype: Here the CDR3 omits its conserved ending phenylalanine or tryptophan, so a read error is the likely source. No DNA is shown, since the ends of the CDR3 on it are uncertain; the CDR3 is the one TCRdb lists. V usage is TRBV9 and J usage is TRBJ1-6. In germline, CDR1 is SGDLS, CDR2 YYNGEE. From its first to its last residue, the CDR3 has 8 amino acids. CDR3: CASSDSLS.

About this clonotype: The final CDR3 position lacks the conserved phenylalanine or tryptophan, pointing to a likely read error. The chain has TRBV7-2 and TRBJ1-2; D gene unclear. Trimming cost V 4 bases and J 5 bases, with 14 bases left between them. Germline lookup yields CDR1 SGHTA and CDR2 FQGNSA. The CDR3 loop spans 14 amino acids. For the CDR3, the DNA is TGTGCCAGCAGCTCGGTCAGCCCCTCGTATGGCTACACCTTA. Its translation is CASSSVSPSYGYTL.

This clonotype was counted between two and nine times. The chain carries TRBV20-1 and TRBJ2-2; D gene unclear. V was cut by 1 base and J by 2 bases, with 5 bases left in between. CDR1 and CDR2 (germline): DFQATT, SNEGSKA (reference sequence). CDR3 size: 13 residues. CDR3 coding DNA: TGCAGTGCTAGAGTGGCAAACACCGGGGAGCTGTTTTTT. It codes for CSARVANTGELFF.

V usage is TRBV20-1 and J usage is TRBJ2-1; the D is unclear. V lost 0 bases, J lost 6 bases, and 3 bases lay in between. From germline, CDR1 is DFQATT and CDR2 SNEGSKA (reference sequence). This CDR3 has 11 residues. The CDR3 nucleotides are TGCAGTGCTAGAGAGTCCAATGAGCAGTTCTTC. Translated, it gives CSARESNEQFF.

This chain connects TRBV2 to TRBJ1-5, with D possibly being TRBD1 (6 bases). V dropped 7 bases and J dropped 3 bases, with 16 bases sitting between them. Germline V gene lookup returns CDR1 SNHLY and CDR2 FYNNEI. This CDR3 is 15 amino acids long. CDR3 sequence: CASKSRGGDNQPQHF. The DNA of the CDR3 is TGTGCCAGCAAGTCCAGAGGGGGGGACAATCAGCCCCAGCATTTT.

The rearrangement links TRBV15 to TRBJ1-1; TRBD1 aligns across 7 bases. Trimming removed 1 base from V and 7 bases from J; junction bases left unmatched: 3. Germline V gives CDR1 LNHNV, CDR2 YYDKDF (reference sequence). This CDR3 has 13 residues. The CDR3, as DNA: TGTGCCACCAGCAGAGTCAGGGGGTTTGAAGCTTTCTTT. Amino acid sequence: CATSRVRGFEAFF. The full variable domain, with the rest looked up from reference TRBV15 and TRBJ1-1, is DAMVIQNPRYQVTQFGKPVTLSCSQTLNHNVMYWYQQKSSQAPKLLFHYYDKDFNNEADTPDNFQSRRPNTSFCFLDIRSPGLGDTAMYLCATSRVRGFEAFFGQGTRLTVV.

This clonotype was recorded a few times. The rearrangement uses TRBV15 and TRBJ2-5; 7 bases agree with TRBD2. The V segment lost 0 bases and the J segment 9 bases; nucleotides outside the gene matches: 1. CDR1 and CDR2 (germline): LNHNV, YYDKDF (reference sequence). The CDR3 has 12 amino acids. The CDR3 protein is CATSRDRGAQYF. The DNA of the CDR3 is TGTGCCACCAGCAGAGATCGGGGGGCCCAGTACTTC. Using reference TRBV15 and TRBJ2-5 for the parts outside the CDR3, the full variable domain is DAMVIQNPRYQVTQFGKPVTLSCSQTLNHNVMYWYQQKSSQAPKLLFHYYDKDFNNEADTPDNFQSRRPNTSFCFLDIRSPGLGDTAMYLCATSRDRGAQYFGPGTRLLVL.

This clonotype was observed a handful of times. V gene TRBV29-1 combines with J gene TRBJ1-5; D is unresolved. V was cut by 4 bases and J by 6 bases, with 10 bases left in between. This CDR3 has 12 amino acids. Germline V lookup: CDR1 SQVTM, CDR2 ANQGSEA. CDR3 nucleotide sequence: TGCAGCGTTGTGGACGGAGTTCAGCCCCAGCATTTT. The encoded protein is CSVVDGVQPQHF.

This sequence joins TRBV6-5 and TRBJ2-7; D is perhaps TRBD1 (6 bases). The V and J ends lost 1 base and 3 bases respectively, with 16 bases between them. The CDR3 is 16 residues long. The germline CDR1 and CDR2 sequences are MNHEY and SVGAGI. The CDR3 DNA reads TGTGCCAGCAGTTACTACTCAGGGGCCCTGGTCTACGAGCAGTACTTC. Its protein is CASSYYSGALVYEQYF.

This clonotype was seen many times. The chain links TRBV10-3 to TRBJ1-1; D remains unclear. CDR1 and CDR2 (germline): ENHRY, SYGVKD. CDR3 length: 14 residues. Trimming shortened V by 7 bases and J by 5 bases, and 17 bases separated the two germline ends. The CDR3 DNA is TGTGCCATCACCCCCGGGCCAGCTGAGACTGAAGCTTTCTTT. It translates to CAITPGPAETEAFF.

Regarding this clonotype: Germline and junction disagree at one end, which may indicate a read error. This sequence joins TRBV7-2 and TRBJ1-1; 7 nucleotides align to TRBD1. Germline CDR1 SGHTA, CDR2 FQGNSA. The CDR3 sequence is 13 residues long. The CDR3 sequence is CASRPTGNAEAFF. The DNA of the CDR3 is TGTGCCAGCAGGCCGACAGGGAACGCTGAAGCTTTCTTT.

This chain uses TRBV20-1 with TRBJ1-5; D may be TRBD1 (6 bases). Germline V lookup: CDR1 DFQATT, CDR2 SNEGSKA (reference sequence). The V end was cut by 4 bases, the J end by 11 bases, with 21 bases between. This CDR3 has 14 amino acids. Here the CDR3 DNA reads TGCAGTGCTATCTGGCGGGAGGGGGGGGAGACCCAGCATTTT. This translates into CSAIWREGGETQHF.

The CDR3 nucleotides read TGCGCCAGCAGCTTTCATGAGGGCATGGAAGAGACCCAGTACTTC. It specifies CASSFHEGMEETQYF. The chain employs TRBV5-1 and TRBJ2-5; TRBD2 is a possible D gene (5 bases). The CDR3 covers 15 residues. CDR1 is SGHRS and CDR2 is YFSETQ in the germline V gene. V dropped 2 bases and J dropped 3 bases, with 14 bases sitting between them.